The 25 T cell receptor beta chains listed next were all sequenced from one sample in a study of blood T cells in healthy people across ages (dated by TCRdb to about 2015). Library prep was done by 5' RACE. Sequencing instrument: Illumina HiSeq 2500. The second PCR ran for roughly 7 to 11 cycles and used a J-beta primer mix along with a sample-barcoded 5' primer. TCRdb ran its own pipeline on the public reads, namely fastp trimming at Q25 and MiXCR clone calling, and kept in-frame beta chains. Every distinct CDR3 protein forms one entry, paired with its most common genes and DNA. For this sample the table gives hundreds of thousands of distinct CDR3 sequences, of which 22% were detected only once. The ten largest clones add up to 22% of the sample. Sequences were obtained from blood. Receptor source: a man between 65 and 79 years old in good health.

V gene TRBV18 combines with J gene TRBJ1-1; tentative D call: TRBD1 (6 bases). V was shortened by 2 bases and J by 4 bases, with 14 bases between the two germline ends. This CDR3 is 15 amino acids long. The germline V gene encodes CDR1 KGHSH and CDR2 LQKENI. CDR3 amino acids: CASSPGHRGGTEAFF. The CDR3 nucleotides are TGTGCCAGCTCACCAGGACATAGGGGGGGCACTGAAGCTTTCTTT.

The V call is TRBV29-1, the J call TRBJ2-1, with 13 bases aligning to TRBD2. After removal of 7 bases from V and 7 bases from J, the junction contained 7 bases not matched to a gene. The CDR3 extends over 14 amino acids. Germline lookup yields CDR1 SQVTM and CDR2 ANQGSEA. In DNA form, the CDR3 reads TGCAGCGCCTATGGGACTAGCGGGGAAAATGAGCAGTTCTTC. Protein sequence: CSAYGTSGENEQFF.

This clonotype was seen a few times. This chain links TRBV5-1 with TRBJ1-1, with TRBD1 as a possible D gene (5 bases). The CDR3 contains 14 residues. CDR1 SGHRS and CDR2 YFSETQ come from the germline V gene. V lost 6 bases to trimming and J lost 1 base, with 13 bases between them. CDR3 bases: TGCGCCAGCAACGAACAGGATTGGAACACTGAAGCTTTCTTT. Residues: CASNEQDWNTEAFF.

This chain links TRBV13 with TRBJ2-1; D not resolved. Deletions cut 4 bases from V and 4 bases from J, with 11 bases between. The germline V gene encodes CDR1 PRHDT and CDR2 FYEKMQ (reference sequence). The CDR3 consists of 14 residues. The CDR3 here is CASSSRALYNEQFF. In DNA, the CDR3 is TGTGCCAGCAGCTCCCGGGCCCTATACAATGAGCAGTTCTTC.

The chain is built from TRBV29-1 and TRBJ1-1, with TRBD1 matching over 8 bases. The CDR3 is 14 amino acids. Germline V gives CDR1 SQVTM, CDR2 ANQGSEA. V shed 6 bases, J shed 1 base, and the junction held 7 bases outside the gene matches. The CDR3 nucleotides are TGCAGCGTCAACTCTGGACAGGGGAACACTGAAGCTTTCTTT. Amino acids: CSVNSGQGNTEAFF.

In its sample, this clonotype was seen a few times. This rearrangement joins TRBV10-3 to TRBJ2-1; D is undetermined. Near its end, the DNA agrees better with TRBJ2-5, so the J call may be wrong. CDR1 and CDR2 from the germline V gene are ENHRY and SYGVKD. The CDR3 spans 16 residues. The CDR3 region is CAISESITVGQETQYF. The DNA of the CDR3 is TGTGCCATCAGTGAGTCGATAACAGTCGGCCAGGAGACCCAGTACTTC.

There are a few counts of this clonotype. This chain uses TRBV5-1 with TRBJ1-1; D perhaps matches TRBD1 (6 bases). The V gene's germline CDR1 is SGHRS and CDR2 YFSETQ. Trimming pared 4 bases from V and 3 bases from J, leaving 13 bases between. This CDR3 is 14 amino acids long. As DNA, the CDR3 is TGCGCCAGCAGCCCAGGGACATTTGACACTGAAGCTTTCTTT. It translates to CASSPGTFDTEAFF.

This sequence joins TRBV12-3 or TRBV12-4 and TRBJ2-1, with D possibly matching TRBD1 (6 bases). CDR3 length: 15 residues. V was shortened by 4 bases and J by 6 bases, with 16 bases between the two germline ends. CDR3 sequence reads: CASSSDRKTPNEQFF. Written as DNA, the CDR3 is TGTGCCAGCAGTTCGGACAGAAAGACTCCCAATGAGCAGTTCTTC.

The chain links TRBV29-1 to TRBJ2-5, with 9 positions matching TRBD2. The J call may be in error: the DNA end matches TRBJ2-1 better. CDR1 is SQVTM and CDR2 is ANQGSEA in the germline V gene. The CDR3 consists of 15 residues. The CDR3 loop reads CSVGTLAGRSNEQFF. CDR3 sequence (DNA): TGCAGCGTAGGCACCCTAGCGGGGAGGAGCAATGAGCAGTTCTTC.

This rearrangement joins TRBV4-1 to TRBJ1-5; no clear D. This CDR3 is built from 15 residues. V was shortened by 3 bases and J by 2 bases, with 11 bases between the two germline ends. Per germline, CDR1 MGHRA and CDR2 YSYEKL. In DNA form, the CDR3 reads TGCGCCAGCAGCCAGGAGGGAGGGCGCAATCAGCCCCAGCATTTT. This gives the protein CASSQEGGRNQPQHF.

This clonotype occurred many times. The chain uses TRBV18 and TRBJ2-5, with TRBD1 matching 7 bases. Germline values: CDR1 KGHSH, CDR2 LQKENI. J was trimmed by 3 bases and V by 8 bases; bases with no gene match: 6. CDR3 size: 13 residues. CDR3 amino acids: CASSPGQKETQYF. CDR3 sequence (DNA): TGTGCCAGCAGTCCGGGACAGAAAGAGACCCAGTACTTC.

Regarding this clonotype: At one end, the junction sequence differs from germline, possibly due to a read error. The J gene is TRBJ2-4, the V gene TRBV28; a possible D gene is TRBD2 (5 bases). Germline V gives CDR1 MDHEN, CDR2 SYDVKM. CDR3 length: 16 residues. DNA for the CDR3: TGTGCCAGCAGAGCTCCCGAGGGCTTAGCCAAAAACCTTCAGTACTTC. This encodes CASRAPEGLAKNLQYF.

The chain recombines TRBV28 with TRBJ2-3; 10 nucleotides match TRBD1. Germline V lookup: CDR1 MDHEN, CDR2 SYDVKM. The J segment lost 4 bases and the V segment lost 5 bases, leaving 9 bases of the junction unmatched. The CDR3 is 16 residues long. This CDR3 reads CASSPRDRGLSDTQYF. In DNA, the CDR3 is TGTGCCAGCAGTCCGCGGGACAGGGGATTATCAGATACGCAGTATTTT.

The J gene is TRBJ2-1, the V gene TRBV3-1; 7 nucleotides match TRBD1. The J call may be mistaken, given a closer DNA end match to TRBJ2-5. CDR3 length: 14 amino acids. CDR1 LGHDT and CDR2 YNNKEL come from the germline V gene (reference sequence). CDR3 DNA: TGTGCCAGCCGTGCACAGGGGACCCGGGAGACCCAGTACTTC. This gives the protein CASRAQGTRETQYF.

The chain has TRBV10-3 and TRBJ1-2, with D tentatively TRBD1 (6 bases). The CDR3 totals 14 residues. Per germline, CDR1 ENHRY and CDR2 SYGVKD. The V gene lost 3 bases and the J gene lost 7 bases, with 15 bases spanning the gap. The CDR3 DNA sequence: TGTGCCATCAGTGAAACAGGGTCGCCAGGTGGCTACACCTTC. It encodes CAISETGSPGGYTF.

The chain has TRBV5-5 and TRBJ2-5; D is ambiguous. Judging by the DNA end, TRBJ2-7 fits better; the J call may be wrong. The CDR3 spans 15 residues. The germline gives CDR1 SGHKS, CDR2 YYEKEE (reference sequence). The CDR3 sequence is CASSSSYGEAYEQYF. CDR3 nucleotide sequence: TGTGCCAGCAGCTCTAGTTACGGAGAAGCCTACGAGCAGTACTTC.

This clonotype has at least ten counts. The J gene is TRBJ2-7, the V gene TRBV19; 12 bases are shared with TRBD1. Germline V lookup: CDR1 LNHDA, CDR2 SQIVND (reference sequence). The CDR3 totals 14 residues. V shed 3 bases, J shed 8 bases, and the junction held 5 bases outside the gene matches. The CDR3 sequence: CASSMRDRGQQQYF. The CDR3 region has the DNA TGTGCCAGTAGTATGCGGGACAGGGGGCAACAGCAGTACTTC.

This clonotype was observed a few times. The V and J genes are TRBV5-1 and TRBJ2-1; D call uncertain. The CDR3 is 15 residues long. Trimming took 0 bases from V and 2 from J, leaving 9 bases between them. Germline loops: CDR1 SGHRS, CDR2 YFSETQ. The CDR3 loop reads CASSLGTTPYNEQFF. The CDR3 region has the DNA TGCGCCAGCAGCTTGGGAACGACCCCCTACAATGAGCAGTTCTTC.

Ten or more counts support this clonotype. The V gene is TRBV10-3, the J gene TRBJ2-7; 8 bases are shared with TRBD2. This CDR3 has 16 amino acids. V shed 0 bases and J 6 bases; nucleotides not matched to a gene: 10. Germline V gene data show CDR1 as ENHRY and CDR2 as SYGVKD. Here the CDR3 reads CAISESIQAGVFEQYV. The DNA for the CDR3 is TGTGCCATCAGTGAGTCGATTCAAGCGGGAGTGTTCGAGCAGTACGTC.

The genes are TRBV7-2 and TRBJ2-7, with 13 bases lining up with TRBD2. Germline V gene data show CDR1 as SGHTA and CDR2 as FQGNSA. V lost 1 base and J lost 0; bases outside the gene matches: 6. This CDR3 has 18 residues. The CDR3 here is CASSLDGTSGVFSYEQYF. For the CDR3, the DNA is TGTGCCAGCAGCTTAGACGGGACTAGCGGGGTTTTCTCCTACGAGCAGTACTTC.

This clonotype was picked up a small number of times. The gene calls are TRBV29-1 and TRBJ1-1; the match to TRBD1 covers 8 bases. The J segment lost 3 bases and the V segment lost 5 bases, leaving 5 bases of the junction unmatched. The CDR3 sequence is 13 residues long. The germline CDR1 and CDR2 sequences are SQVTM and ANQGSEA. The CDR3: CSVQGQEYTEAFF. The DNA for the CDR3 is TGCAGCGTTCAGGGACAGGAGTACACTGAAGCTTTCTTT.

V is TRBV12-3 or TRBV12-4 and J is TRBJ1-1; 12 bases agree with TRBD1. This CDR3 has 15 residues. Germline trimming cut 0 bases from V and 7 bases from J; bases unmatched to any gene: 3. The DNA for the CDR3 is TGTGCCAGCAGTTTAGCGGGACAGGGGGCGCGTGAAGCTTTCTTT. Amino acids: CASSLAGQGAREAFF.

The V gene is TRBV13, the J gene TRBJ2-1, with TRBD2 as a possible D gene (6 bases). Between the trimmed V and J ends, which lost 1 base and 0 bases, there was a span of 10 bases. Germline V gene lookup returns CDR1 PRHDT and CDR2 FYEKMQ (reference sequence). The CDR3 covers 16 residues. This CDR3 reads CASSLDAGSSYNEQFF. In nucleotides, the CDR3 is TGTGCCAGCAGCTTAGATGCGGGGAGCTCCTACAATGAGCAGTTCTTC.

This clonotype was observed a few times. The junction does not match germline at one end; this may be a read error. V and J are TRBV18 and TRBJ2-5, with D possibly being TRBD2 (6 bases). The CDR3 is 12 residues long. Germline V lookup: CDR1 KGHSH, CDR2 LQKENI. CDR3 loop: CASSPTRETQCF. The CDR3 DNA sequence: TGTGCCAGCTCACCAACCCGGGAGACCCAGTGCTTC. The variable domain in full, completed from reference TRBV18 and TRBJ2-5, reads NAGVMQNPRHLVRRRGQEARLRCSPMKGHSHVYWYRQLPEEGLKFMVYLQKENIIDESGMPKERFSAEFPKEGPSILRIQQVVRGDSAAYFCASSPTRETQCFGPGTRLLVL.

This clonotype was counted a few times. As DNA, the CDR3 is TGTGCCAGCAGTTACCAGGGGAGGGACTATGGCTACACCTTC. It encodes CASSYQGRDYGYTF. The rearrangement joins TRBV6-2 or TRBV6-3 to TRBJ1-2; possibly TRBD1 for D (6 bases). The V and J ends lost 2 bases and 3 bases respectively, with 10 bases between them. CDR3 length equals 14 residues. Germline CDR1 and CDR2: MNHEY and SVGEGT.